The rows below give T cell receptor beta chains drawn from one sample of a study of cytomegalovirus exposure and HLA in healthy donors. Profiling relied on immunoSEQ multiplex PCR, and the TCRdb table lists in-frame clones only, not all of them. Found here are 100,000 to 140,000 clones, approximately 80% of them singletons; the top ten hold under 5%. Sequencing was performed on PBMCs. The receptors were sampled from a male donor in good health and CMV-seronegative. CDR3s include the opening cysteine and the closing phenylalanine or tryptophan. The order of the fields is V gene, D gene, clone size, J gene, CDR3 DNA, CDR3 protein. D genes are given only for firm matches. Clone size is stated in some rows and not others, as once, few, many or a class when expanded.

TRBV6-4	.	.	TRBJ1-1	TGTGCCAGCAGTGAGGCCTGGAACACTGAAGCTTTCTTT	CASSEAWNTEAFF
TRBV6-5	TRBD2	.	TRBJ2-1	TGTGCCAGCACCCGGACTAGCGGACACCCTGAGCAGTTCTTC	CASTRTSGHPEQFF
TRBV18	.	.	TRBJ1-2	TGTGCCAGCTCACCCCCAGGAAACTATGGCTACACCTTC	CASSPPGNYGYTF
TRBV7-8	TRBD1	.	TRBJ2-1	TGTGCCAGCAGCTTCCTCGGACAGGGGAGCTCCTACAATGAGCAGTTCTTC	CASSFLGQGSSYNEQFF
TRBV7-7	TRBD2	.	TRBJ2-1	TGTGCCAGCAGCCCTGGGACTAGCGGGGTTAATGAGCAGTTCTTC	CASSPGTSGVNEQFF
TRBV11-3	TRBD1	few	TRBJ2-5	TGTGCCAGCGCCGGGACAGAGAAAGAGACCCAGTACTTC	CASAGTEKETQYF
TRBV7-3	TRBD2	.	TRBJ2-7	TGTGCCAGCAGCTTAGGACTAGGGAGCTCCTACGAGCAGTACTTC	CASSLGLGSSYEQYF
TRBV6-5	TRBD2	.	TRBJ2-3	TGTGCCAGCAGTTACGGGACTAGCAGGACAGATACGCAGTATTTT	CASSYGTSRTDTQYF
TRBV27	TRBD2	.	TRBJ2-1	TGTGCCAGCGGGCGGGAGAGCTCCTACAATGAGCAGTTCTTC	CASGRESSYNEQFF
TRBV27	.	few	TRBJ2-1	TGTGCCAGCAGTTTAAGGGCGGGGAACAATGAGCAGTTCTTC	CASSLRAGNNEQFF
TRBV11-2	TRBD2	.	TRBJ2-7	TGTGCCAGCAGCGTTCCCCAGGTGGCCGGGACTAACTACGAGCAGTACTTC	CASSVPQVAGTNYEQYF
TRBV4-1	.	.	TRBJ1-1	TGCGCCAGCAGCCGGTTACAAGAGAACACTGAAGCTTTCTTT	CASSRLQENTEAFF
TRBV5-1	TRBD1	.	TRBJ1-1	TGCGCCAGCAGCTCAGGGACAGGGCCTGAAGCTTTCTTT	CASSSGTGPEAFF
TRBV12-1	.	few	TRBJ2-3	TGTGCCAGCAGCTTTGGGGTGACTAGCGGGAGTCCAGATACGCAGTATTTT	CASSFGVTSGSPDTQYF
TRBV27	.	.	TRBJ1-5	TGTGCCAGCAGTTTGGCGGTCCCCTATAGCAATCAGCCCCAGCATTTT	CASSLAVPYSNQPQHF
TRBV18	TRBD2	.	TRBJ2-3	TGTGCCAGCTCAGAGGGACTAGCGGGACCCATAGGTACGCAGTATTTT	CASSEGLAGPIGTQYF
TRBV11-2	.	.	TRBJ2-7	TGTGCCAGCAGCTTGACTAGGGGCGAGCAGTACTTC	CASSLTRGEQYF
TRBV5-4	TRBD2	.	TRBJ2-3	TGTGCCAGCAGCGTTTTAGCGGGAGGGCCTGCAGATACGCAGTATTTT	CASSVLAGGPADTQYF
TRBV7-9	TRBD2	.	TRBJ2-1	TGTGCCAGCAGCTTTAGCGGGAGGGACTACAATGAGCAGTTCTTC	CASSFSGRDYNEQFF
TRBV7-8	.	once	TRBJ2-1	TGTGCCAGCAGCTTTCTATCCAACTACAATGAGCAGTTCTTC	CASSFLSNYNEQFF
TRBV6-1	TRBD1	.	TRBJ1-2	TGTGCCAGCAGTGACTTTCTTAGGGGGCTTAACTATGGCTACACCTTC	CASSDFLRGLNYGYTF
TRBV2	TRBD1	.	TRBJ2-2	TGTGCCAGCAGTGAAGGACAGGGGGCGAACACCGGGGAGCTGTTTTTT	CASSEGQGANTGELFF
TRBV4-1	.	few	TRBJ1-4	TGCGCCAGCAGCCGCGGACAGACTGCGGCCACTAAGGAAAAACTGTTTTTT	CASSRGQTAATKEKLFF
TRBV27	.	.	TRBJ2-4	.	CASSSSTGVPGIQYF
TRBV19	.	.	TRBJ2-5	TGTGCCAGTAGTTCCACGACTAACCAAGAGACCCAGTACTTC	CASSSTTNQETQYF
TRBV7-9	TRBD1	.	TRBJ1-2	TGTGCCAGCTCCTATACAGGGGGCCAAGACTATGGCTACACCTTC	CASSYTGGQDYGYTF
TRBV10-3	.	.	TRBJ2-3	TGTGCCATCAGGGACTTTTCTAGCACAGATACGCAGTATTTT	CAIRDFSSTDTQYF
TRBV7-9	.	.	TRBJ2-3	TGTGCCAGCAGCTTAGGGGCCGCAGGTTCCCGCACAGATACGCAGTATTTT	CASSLGAAGSRTDTQYF
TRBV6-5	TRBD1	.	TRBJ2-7	TGTGCCAGCAGTGACAGGGTCACCTACGAGCAGTACTTC	CASSDRVTYEQYF
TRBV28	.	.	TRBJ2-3	TGTGCCAGCAGTTTTGCAGGGGTCGGCACAGATACGCAGTATTTT	CASSFAGVGTDTQYF
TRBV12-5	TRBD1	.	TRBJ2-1	TGTGCTAGTGGTTTGGTACTTATTAGGGGGCTTACTAGTGGCTCCTACAATGAGCAGTTCTTC	CASGLVLIRGLTSGSYNEQFF
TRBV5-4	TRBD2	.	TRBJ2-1	TGTGCCAGCAACTTAGCGGGAGCCGCTTCCGATGAGCAGTTCTTC	CASNLAGAASDEQFF
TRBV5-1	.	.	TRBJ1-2	TGCGCCAGCAGCTTCGTCCCGGGAAGCTATGGCTACACCTTC	CASSFVPGSYGYTF
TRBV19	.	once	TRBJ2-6	TGTGCCAGTAGTTCGGGACACCTCTCTGGGGCCAACGTCCTGACTTTC	CASSSGHLSGANVLTF
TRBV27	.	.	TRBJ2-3	TGTGCCAGCAGCCATCAGGGAAGGTCGTCAGATACGCAGTATTTT	CASSHQGRSSDTQYF
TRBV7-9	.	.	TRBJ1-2	TGTGCCAGCAGCCAACAAAGTGCTAACTATGGCTACACCTTC	CASSQQSANYGYTF
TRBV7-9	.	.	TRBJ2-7	TGTGCCAGCAGCTTTGGGAGTTCCTACGAGCAGTACTTC	CASSFGSSYEQYF
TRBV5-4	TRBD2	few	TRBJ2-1	TGTGCCAGCAGCTTAGCGGGGAGCTACAATGAGCAGTTCTTC	CASSLAGSYNEQFF
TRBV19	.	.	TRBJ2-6	TGTGCCAGCTCCTTTGCGGCGGCCGGGGCCAACGTCCTGACTTTC	CASSFAAAGANVLTF
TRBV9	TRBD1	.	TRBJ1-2	TGTGCCAGCAGCGCACAGGGGGCATACTATGGCTACACCTTC	CASSAQGAYYGYTF
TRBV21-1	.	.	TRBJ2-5	TGTGCCAGCAGCAACCTGGAGACCCAGTACTTC	CASSNLETQYF